This T cell receptor beta chain stems from a study of glioma-infiltrating T cells. Using RNA template, CDR3s of TCR alpha and beta were amplified with iRepertoire arm-PCR. For one-step reverse transcription and amplification, roughly 95-400 ng of tissue mRNA or PBMC total RNA was used. TCRdb fed the multiplex PCR reads into MiXCR, producing one record per CDR3 protein. This sample has fewer than 250,000 distinct CDR3 sequences, with about 32% found just once. This clonotype was detected only a few times. Its antigen remains unknown. Regarding the study as a whole: Tissue-blood divergence was below expectation in non-neoplastic patients, above in gliomas. Tissue and blood shared very few CDR3 sequences.

There are 13 residues in the CDR3. The V and J ends lost 1 base and 6 bases respectively, with 10 bases between them. The chain couples TRBV12-3 or TRBV12-4 to TRBJ2-7; maybe TRBD2 (6 bases). The sequenced sample consisted of glioma tissue, nonneoplastic brain tissue, or PBMCs (not recorded which). The TCR was taken from a human donor with low-grade glioma or glioblastoma, undergoing nonglioma brain surgery, or in good health (not recorded which). CDR3 loop: CASSLGRVIEQYF. The CDR3 nucleotides read TGTGCCAGCAGTTTAGGGAGGGTGATCGAGCAGTACTTC.